This TCR beta chain is from a study of cytomegalovirus exposure and HLA in healthy donors. Study background: Assignment to the Caucasian-associated ancestry cluster applied to approximately 80% of the approximately 420 genotyped donors.

Amplification used 60 Vbeta primers and 13 Jbeta primers. The assay was immunoSEQ multiplex PCR, and TCRdb's table has in-frame clones only and misses some. The sample has approximately 110,000 clones, around 60% seen once; the top ten hold 3% to 4.5%. Study-wide findings and caveats: Association of a missense DCLRE1C variant with TCR beta V- and J-gene trimming was reported in a later analysis.

The CDR3 is 13 residues long. CDR1 is SSHAT, CDR2 FNYEAQ, per germline (reference sequence). In nominal health when sampled, donors likely had unrecorded immune exposures nonetheless. Points on this clone: No antigen is known for it. Germline and junction disagree at one end, which may indicate a read error. Other nucleotide sequences from this sample produce the same CDR3.

The receptor's source is a man aged 25-45 years in good health and CMV-seropositive. Material for sequencing was PBMCs. The chain links TRBV7-7 to TRBJ1-3; D unclear. CDR3 sequence: CASSPSSGNTIYF. The CDR3 region has the DNA TGTGCTAGCAGCCCATCCTCTGGAAACACCATATATTTT. Variable domain in full (rest from reference TRBV7-7 and TRBJ1-3): GAGVSQSPRYKVTKRGQDVTLRCDPISSHATLYWYQQALGQGPEFLTYFNYEAQPDKSGLPSDRFSAERPEGSISTLTIQRTEQRDSAMYRCASSPSSGNTIYFGEGSWLTVV.